This T cell receptor beta chain appears in the sequencing data of a study of T cells after posttransplantation cyclophosphamide. Cells defined as naive were viable CD3+CD4+ or CD3+CD8+ and CCR7+CD45RA+CD45RO-CD95-CD27+CD28+. Some clones are missing from TCRdb's copy, which holds only in-frame ones; the method was immunoSEQ multiplex PCR. The table lists 10,000 or so clones, 95% to 98% of them singletons. As to this clone: Its specificity is not known.

Overall study findings and caveats: Recipient CMV seropositivity and CMV reactivation strongly tracked TRB clonality. Skin or GI-infiltrating T cells shared few TRB sequences with blood.

Germline V gene lookup returns CDR1 SGHVS and CDR2 FQNEAQ. The CDR3 contains 17 residues. The sequenced sample consisted of naive CD4+ T cells sorted from PBMCs. This TCR was recovered from a woman aged 60-70 years in good health, CMV-negative, and a related stem cell transplant donor. This chain connects TRBV7-8 to TRBJ2-1; weak D call: TRBD1 (6 bases). The CDR3 coding sequence is TGTGCAAGCGGCGGACAGCCCCTTCGCTTCTCCTACAATGAGCAGTTCTTC. Amino acids: CASGGQPLRFSYNEQFF.